The T cell receptor beta chain described here comes from a study of blood T cell repertoires in COVID-19. About the research overall: COVID-19 samples, acute and convalescent, were from the United States, Italy and Spain. The cDNA or gDNA used as material had been derived from T cells, B-cell-depleted T cells, or PBMCs.

Germline CDR1 and CDR2: ENHRY and SYGVKD. V lost 2 bases and J 2 bases, leaving 10 bases between the germline ends. The CDR3 has 16 amino acids. Original data processing: Amplifying reference gene primers gave estimates of nucleated cell counts. Repertoires were generated with immunoSEQ multiplex PCR, while TCRdb's copy carries only in-frame clones and drops some. Clonal size and the V and J genes are those of that table, whereas D and trimming came from the DNA. The sample has 35,000 to 50,000 clones, about 89% seen once. Specimen: peripheral blood. The clonotype was recovered from a man aged 65 to 85 with active COVID-19. The chain joins TRBV10-3 to TRBJ1-6, with a weak D call TRBD1 (5 bases). Written as DNA, the CDR3 is TGTGCCATCAGTGAGGGGGCTAATACCTATAATTCACCCCTCCACTTT. This translates into CAISEGANTYNSPLHF.